Given below is one T cell receptor (beta chain) in context. Sequenced by immunoSEQ multiplex PCR; TCRdb stores in-frame clones only, minus some. The sample has about 97,000 clones; approximately 96% are singletons. CDR3 size: 16 residues. V was pared by 3 bases and J by 4 bases, with 11 bases of the junction left unmatched. CDR1 LNHDA and CDR2 SQIVND come from the germline V gene (reference sequence). These data are taken from a study of technical replicates of blood from several donors. The sequence was collected from a human donor in good health. Sequenced sample: T cells isolated from PBMCs. V and J are TRBV19 and TRBJ1-2, with 7 nucleotides matching TRBD1. CDR3 region: CASSIRGISDFYGYTF. CDR3 nucleotides: TGTGCCAGTAGTATCAGGGGGATCTCCGACTTCTATGGCTACACCTTC.